These T cell receptor beta chains were read from a single sample in a study of OX40 agonist ivuxolimab in advanced cancers. Only in-frame clones appear in the TCRdb table, and some are missing; sequencing was by immunoSEQ multiplex PCR. The sample lists more than 100,000 clones, roughly 91% occurring once. The specimen comprised CD4+ or CD8+ T cells sorted from blood, sampled in a trial of the OX40 agonist ivuxolimab. The receptor set was obtained from an adult with an advanced solid tumor such as melanoma, head and neck, liver or kidney cancer. Both conserved end residues are trimmed from each CDR3. A D gene is named only where the DNA matches it firmly.

15	TRBJ2-2	TRBV19	-	ASSIRGDSANTGELF
13	TRBJ2-4	TRBV5-1	-	ASSPASLGKNIQY
11	TRBJ1-4	TRBV7-2	-	ASSPQVTEKLF
16	TRBJ1-2	TRBV19	TRBD1	ASSIRRDRVGANYGYT
11	TRBJ2-2	TRBV6-1	-	ATYPGNTGELF
11	TRBJ1-2	TRBV7-6	-	ASSLDGGYGYT
13	TRBJ2-5	TRBV7-6	TRBD2	ASSKGLAGLGPQY
13	TRBJ2-3	TRBV5-1	-	ASSLSPGATDTQY
11	TRBJ1-5	TRBV6-5	-	ASTVYSNQPQH
17	TRBJ1-6	TRBV4-2	-	ASSQDSIRRGLNNSPLH
16	TRBJ1-4	TRBV27	-	ASSSQWGWAATNEKLF
13	TRBJ2-1	TRBV18	TRBD2	ASSPPSGGAGEQF
13	TRBJ1-5	TRBV19	TRBD1	ASSIDRGYGQPQH
11	TRBJ1-2	TRBV28	TRBD1	ASRRAGGLGYT
9	TRBJ2-3	TRBV10-3	-	AISVTDTQY
12	TRBJ1-5	TRBV5-4	TRBD1	ASSLGTGNQPQH
15	TRBJ2-7	TRBV4-3	-	ASSQDSDTDSSYEQY
15	TRBJ2-7	TRBV28	-	ASTPVPGQGLRYEQY
11	TRBJ2-3	TRBV28	-	ASGNGARDTQY
14	TRBJ2-1	TRBV4-3	TRBD2	ASSRGTSGEVAEQF
14	TRBJ1-1	TRBV9	TRBD1	ASSGRQGASVTEAF
13	TRBJ1-3	TRBV11-2	-	ASSFRWGKGNTIY
12	TRBJ1-1	TRBV27	-	ASSLLSRGGEAF